What follows are 10 T cell receptor beta chains derived from one specimen sequenced in a study of CD8+CD57+ T cells in acquired aplastic anemia. Only patients with CD8+CD57+ cell expansion on flow cytometry were chosen for sequencing. Genomic DNA constituted the template upon which TCR beta VDJ and CDR3 profiling was performed. MiXCR, run by TCRdb on the reads, gives a single entry per CDR3 protein. The data contain 150,000 to 200,000 distinct CDR3 sequences, 40% to 50% of them singletons. Input material: sorted CD4+, CD8+, or CD8+CD57+ T cells (not recorded which) from PBMCs. These receptors all stem from a human donor with aplastic anemia.

This clonotype was recorded a few times. A much larger clonotype is one base distant, so this may be a read error. V usage is TRBV11-2 and J usage is TRBJ1-1, with TRBD1 matching 7 bases. The CDR3 totals 15 residues. Per germline, CDR1 SGHAT and CDR2 FQNNGV. The CDR3 is CASTLSTGMNTEASF. The CDR3 bases are TGTGCCAGCACTCTCTCGACAGGGATGAACACTGAAGCTTCCTTT.

V is TRBV11-1 and J is TRBJ2-1; D perhaps matches TRBD2 (5 bases). The V end was cut by 5 bases, the J end by 3 bases, with 17 bases between. The germline V gene encodes CDR1 SGHAT and CDR2 FQDESV (reference sequence). The CDR3 has 16 amino acids. The CDR3 bases are TGTGCCAGCAGCACCGCCGGCAGCGGCGGCTACAATGAGCAGTTCTTC. The encoded protein is CASSTAGSGGYNEQFF. The complete variable domain, with remaining parts taken from reference TRBV11-1 and TRBJ2-1, reads EAEVAQSPRYKITEKSQAVAFWCDPISGHATLYWYRQILGQGPELLVQFQDESVVDDSQLPKDRFSAERLKGVDSTLKIQPAELGDSAMYLCASSTAGSGGYNEQFFGPGTRLTVL.

This clonotype was recorded at least ten times. V is TRBV20-1 and J is TRBJ2-5, with D unresolved. Germline assignment: CDR1 DFQATT and CDR2 SNEGSKA (reference sequence). The CDR3 totals 10 residues. V was shortened by 3 bases and J by 5 bases, with 4 bases between the two germline ends. This CDR3 is CSASVETQYF. The CDR3 DNA reads TGCAGTGCTAGTGTGGAGACCCAGTACTTC.

The chain is built from TRBV10-2 and TRBJ1-4; D is unclear. The CDR3 is made up of 13 amino acids. V lost 4 bases and J 7 bases, leaving 10 bases between the germline ends. The germline V gene has CDR1 WSHSY and CDR2 SAAADI. CDR3 sequence (DNA): TGCGCCAGCAGTGGGACCGACACTGAAAAACTGTTTTTT. It translates to CASSGTDTEKLFF.

This chain uses TRBV7-9 with TRBJ1-6; D is ambiguous. The germline V gene has CDR1 SEHNR and CDR2 FQNEAQ (reference sequence). V dropped 3 bases and J dropped 8 bases, with 8 bases sitting between them. This CDR3 spans 13 amino acids. CDR3 sequence (DNA): TGTGCCAGCAGCTTGGAGCCCGATTCACCCCTCCACTTT. Protein: CASSLEPDSPLHF.

The chain couples TRBV7-9 to TRBJ1-1, with D uncertain. The length of the CDR3 is 14 residues. Trimming pared 6 bases from V and 4 bases from J, leaving 15 bases between. Germline V gives CDR1 SEHNR, CDR2 FQNEAQ (reference sequence). The CDR3 loop is CASSSEVPGTEAFF. Written as DNA, the CDR3 is TGTGCCAGCAGTTCCGAGGTCCCCGGCACTGAAGCTTTCTTT.

This chain connects TRBV19 to TRBJ1-1; 7 nucleotides match TRBD1. CDR3 length: 13 residues. Germline V CDR1 and CDR2: LNHDA, SQIVND (reference sequence). Trimming cost V 8 bases and J 4 bases; bases outside gene matches: 7. CDR3 loop: CASLQGWGTEAFF. The CDR3 coding sequence is TGTGCCAGTTTACAGGGGTGGGGCACTGAAGCTTTCTTT.

This clonotype was seen many times. V usage is TRBV5-1 and J usage is TRBJ2-7, with TRBD2 identical over 7 bases. Germline V CDR1 and CDR2: SGHRS, YFSETQ. Germline trimming cut 0 bases from V and 1 base from J; bases unmatched to any gene: 7. The CDR3 sequence is 16 residues long. The CDR3 DNA reads as TGCGCCAGCAGCTTGGCCGCTAGCGGTGGTTCCTACGAGCAGTACTTC. Its translation: CASSLAASGGSYEQYF.

The sample holds many counts of this clonotype. V usage is TRBV7-2 and J usage is TRBJ2-1; the D gene is possibly TRBD1 (6 bases). The CDR3 runs to 18 residues. V lost 2 bases and J lost 0, with 17 bases in between. Germline V CDR1 and CDR2: SGHTA, FQGNSA. The CDR3, as DNA: TGTGCCAGCAGCTTACCCCCCAGGGGTATGAGCTCCTACAATGAGCAGTTCTTC. Translating gives CASSLPPRGMSSYNEQFF.

The J gene is TRBJ2-1, the V gene TRBV11-2; TRBD1 agrees at 7 bases. Germline values: CDR1 SGHAT, CDR2 FQNNGV. Trimming removed 5 bases from V and 1 base from J; junction bases left unmatched: 5. This CDR3 comprises 15 residues. CDR3 residues: CASSVDRRSYNEQFF. The CDR3 DNA reads TGTGCCAGCAGCGTGGACAGGCGGTCCTACAATGAGCAGTTCTTC.